Included here is one T cell receptor beta chain sequence, with context. Assay used: immunoSEQ multiplex PCR; TCRdb lists only in-frame clones, some missing. The profile shows 290,000 or so clones, 90% of them singletons. This entry is derived from a study of blood T cell repertoires in COVID-19. The CDR3 runs to 14 residues. Germline V gene sequence: CDR1 MDHEN, CDR2 SYDVKM. The V and J ends lost 5 bases and 3 bases respectively, with 11 bases between them. The sample comprised PBMCs or T cells enriched from blood (not recorded which). The clonotype originates from a woman aged 30 to 39 who had recovered from COVID-19. The J gene is TRBJ1-3, the V gene TRBV28; D possibly corresponds to TRBD1 (5 bases). In DNA form, the CDR3 reads TGTGCCAGCAGTCCGGCAGGGCTTGGAAACACCATATATTTT. This codes for CASSPAGLGNTIYF.